The T cell receptor (beta chain) described here comes from a study of blood T cell repertoires in COVID-19. Original analysis: Amplification with reference gene primers provided the estimates of nucleated cell counts. TCRdb keeps only in-frame clones here, not all; method: immunoSEQ multiplex PCR. V and J calls and clone size are those listed in that table; D and trimming were worked out from the DNA. This table holds about 110,000 clones, roughly 90% found once. CDR3 length: 15 amino acids. In germline, CDR1 is MDHEN, CDR2 SYDVKM. V lost 5 bases and J lost 2; bases outside the gene matches: 3. Sequencing was carried out using peripheral blood. This sequence was found in a man aged 40-50 years with active or convalescent COVID-19. V is TRBV28 and J is TRBJ2-1; the match to TRBD2 covers 10 bases. The CDR3 is CASSGLAEPYNEQFF. The CDR3 DNA sequence: TGTGCCAGCAGTGGACTAGCGGAACCCTACAATGAGCAGTTCTTC.